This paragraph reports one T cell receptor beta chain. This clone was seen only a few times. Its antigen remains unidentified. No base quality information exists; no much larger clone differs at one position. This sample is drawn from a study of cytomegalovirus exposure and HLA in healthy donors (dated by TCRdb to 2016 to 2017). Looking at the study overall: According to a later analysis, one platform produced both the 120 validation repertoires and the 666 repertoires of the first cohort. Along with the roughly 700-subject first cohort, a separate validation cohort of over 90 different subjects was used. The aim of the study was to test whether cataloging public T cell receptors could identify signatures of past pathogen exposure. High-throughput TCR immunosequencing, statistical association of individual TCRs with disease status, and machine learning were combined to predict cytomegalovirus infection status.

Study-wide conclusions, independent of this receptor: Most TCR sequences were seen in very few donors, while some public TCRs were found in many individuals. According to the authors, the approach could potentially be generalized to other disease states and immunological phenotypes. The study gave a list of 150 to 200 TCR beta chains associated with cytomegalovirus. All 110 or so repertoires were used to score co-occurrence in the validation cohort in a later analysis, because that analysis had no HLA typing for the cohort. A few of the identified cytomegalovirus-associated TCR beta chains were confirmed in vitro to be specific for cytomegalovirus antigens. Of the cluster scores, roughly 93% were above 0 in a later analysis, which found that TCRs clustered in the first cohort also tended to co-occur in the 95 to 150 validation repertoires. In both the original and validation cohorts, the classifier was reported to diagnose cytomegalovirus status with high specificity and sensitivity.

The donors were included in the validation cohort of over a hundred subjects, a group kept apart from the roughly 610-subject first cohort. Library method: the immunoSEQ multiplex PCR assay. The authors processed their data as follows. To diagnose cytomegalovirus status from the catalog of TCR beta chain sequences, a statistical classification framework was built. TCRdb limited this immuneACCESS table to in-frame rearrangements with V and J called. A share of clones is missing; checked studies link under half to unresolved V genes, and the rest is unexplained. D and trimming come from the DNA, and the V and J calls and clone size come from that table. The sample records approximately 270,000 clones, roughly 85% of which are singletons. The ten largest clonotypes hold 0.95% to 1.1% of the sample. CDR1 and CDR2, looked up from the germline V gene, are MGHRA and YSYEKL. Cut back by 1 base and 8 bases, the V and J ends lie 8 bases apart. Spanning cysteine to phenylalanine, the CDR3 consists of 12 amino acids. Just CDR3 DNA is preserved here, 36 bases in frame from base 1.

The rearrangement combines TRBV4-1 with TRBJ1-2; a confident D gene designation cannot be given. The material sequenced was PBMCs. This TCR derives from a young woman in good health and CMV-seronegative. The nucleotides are TGCGCCAGCAGCCAAGTTTCGCAGGGCTACACCTTC. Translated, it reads CASSQVSQGYTF.